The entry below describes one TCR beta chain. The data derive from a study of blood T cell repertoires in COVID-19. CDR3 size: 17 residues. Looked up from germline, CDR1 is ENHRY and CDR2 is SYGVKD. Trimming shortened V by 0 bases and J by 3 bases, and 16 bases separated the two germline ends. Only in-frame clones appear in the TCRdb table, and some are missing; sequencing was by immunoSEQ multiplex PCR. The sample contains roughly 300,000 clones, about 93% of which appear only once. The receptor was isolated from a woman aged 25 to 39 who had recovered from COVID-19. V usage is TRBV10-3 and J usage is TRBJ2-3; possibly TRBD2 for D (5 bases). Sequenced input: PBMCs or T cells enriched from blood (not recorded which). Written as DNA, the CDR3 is TGTGCCATCAGTGAGTCGGTTGGCGGACTCTTGACAGATACGCAGTATTTT. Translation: CAISESVGGLLTDTQYF.